Detailed here is one TCR beta chain. Its antigen is not identified. The record originates from a study of shared clonotypes between healthy human individuals. General study findings and limits: Sharing across four donors was highest in naive CD4 (roughly 5%) and lowest in memory CD8 (roughly 0.4%).

Original handling: Junction-only immunoSEQ sequences carried no quality scores, so filtering differed. Method: immunoSEQ multiplex PCR; TCRdb's copy keeps in-frame clones and lacks some. For V, J and clone size, that table is used; D and trimming come from the DNA. The data show 760,000 or so clones, 90% to 98% seen once. CD8 cells regarded as naive lacked CD45RO, were positively chosen for CCR7, and omitted terminally differentiated effector memory CD45RA+ cells. The V end lost 7 bases, the J end lost 0 bases, and 10 bases lay between the germline ends. The germline V gene has CDR1 SGHAT and CDR2 FQNNGV. The CDR3 is 14 residues long.

The material sequenced was naive CD8+ T cells sorted from blood. This clonotype was obtained from a man between 25 and 39 years old in good health. The chain recombines TRBV11-2 with TRBJ2-1; D is unclear. CDR3 region: CASIGANSYNEQFF. In DNA form, the CDR3 reads TGTGCCAGCATAGGAGCAAACTCCTACAATGAGCAGTTCTTC.